Listed here are 27 T cell receptor beta chains from one sample, sequenced in a study of T-cell memory formation after mild COVID-19. A single record per CDR3 protein comes from TCRdb applying MiXCR to the 5' RACE reads. The sample has approximately 290,000 distinct CDR3 sequences, approximately 15% seen once. The sample taken for sequencing was PBMCs or a T cell subset sorted from them (not recorded which). All receptors derive from a man aged 18-30 years who had mild COVID-19 (a few samples of this study predate the infection). Cell type and time point are not known.

The chain employs TRBV3-1 and TRBJ2-5, with D perhaps given as TRBD1 or TRBD2 (6 bases each). This CDR3 has 15 amino acids. Trimming cost V 1 base and J 4 bases, with 13 bases left between them. Germline CDR1 and CDR2: LGHDT and YNNKEL (reference sequence). In DNA, the CDR3 is TGTGCCAGCAGCCAAGGAGGAGGGGGACGAGAGACCCAGTACTTC. It encodes CASSQGGGGRETQYF.

This clonotype was seen a handful of times. The chain is built from TRBV6-2 or TRBV6-3 and TRBJ2-7; D unclear. The CDR3 spans 15 residues. CDR1 and CDR2 from the germline V gene are MNHEY and SVGEGT. V gave up 0 bases and J gave up 3 bases, with 12 bases separating them. CDR3: CASSYSTAYVYEQYF. CDR3 nucleotides: TGTGCCAGCAGTTACTCCACAGCCTACGTCTACGAGCAGTACTTC.

A word on this clonotype: One end of the junction fails to match germline, which may point to a read error. The CDR3 DNA follows: TGCAGTGCTGGAGATGTATGGGGAAGCACAGATACGCAGTATTTT. Its protein product is CSAGDVWGSTDTQYF. The chain is built from TRBV20-1 and TRBJ2-3; D gene ambiguous. The CDR3 has 15 amino acids. Germline CDR1 is DFQATT and CDR2 is SNEGSKA (reference sequence).

J is TRBJ1-2 and V is TRBV7-9; no clear D. The V gene's germline CDR1 is SEHNR and CDR2 FQNEAQ (reference sequence). This CDR3 is built from 14 residues. V was trimmed by 5 bases and J by 3 bases, leaving 13 bases between them. CDR3 DNA: TGTGCCAGCAGCCCGTCGAAAGACCACTATGGCTACACCTTC. Residues: CASSPSKDHYGYTF. The full variable domain, rest sourced from reference TRBV7-9 and TRBJ1-2, is DTGVSQNPRHKITKRGQNVTFRCDPISEHNRLYWYRQTLGQGPEFLTYFQNEAQLEKSRLLSDRFSAERPKGSFSTLEIQRTEQGDSAMYLCASSPSKDHYGYTFGSGTRLTVV.

There are a few counts of this clonotype. The chain combines TRBV7-2 with TRBJ2-4; 8 bases match TRBD1. Germline CDR1 is SGHTA and CDR2 is FQGNSA. CDR3 size: 14 residues. V lost 3 bases and J lost 6; bases outside the gene matches: 4. The CDR3 here is CASSFRQGSNIQYF. The CDR3 nucleotides read TGTGCCAGCAGCTTCAGACAGGGGTCAAACATTCAGTACTTC.

This clonotype occurred a few times. The chain uses TRBV20-1 and TRBJ1-5; D unresolved. This CDR3 has 10 residues. With 5 bases removed from V and 12 bases from J, the gap between germline ends came to 11 bases. Germline V gene sequence: CDR1 DFQATT, CDR2 SNEGSKA (reference sequence). This CDR3 reads CSAPPRDQHF. The CDR3, as DNA: TGCAGTGCTCCCCCACGGGACCAGCATTTT.

The CDR3 protein is CASSFLDRGGNSPLHF. The CDR3 coding sequence is TGTGCCAGCAGCTTCCTCGACAGGGGGGGTAATTCACCCCTCCACTTT. This chain connects TRBV5-8 to TRBJ1-6, with 9 bases lining up with TRBD1. V shed 2 bases, J shed 6 bases, and the junction held 6 bases outside the gene matches. CDR3 length equals 16 residues. Germline CDR1 and CDR2: SGHTS and YDEGEE.

This clonotype has only a few counts. The rearrangement uses TRBV20-1 and TRBJ2-7; 8 bases fit TRBD2. The CDR3 is made up of 13 amino acids. V dropped 2 bases and J dropped 4; count of bases not matched to a gene: 4. Germline V gene data show CDR1 as DFQATT and CDR2 as SNEGSKA (reference sequence). The CDR3 nucleotides are TGCAGTGCTAGATCTGCTAGCGGGTACGAGCAGTACTTC. Its protein is CSARSASGYEQYF.

The chain uses TRBV27 and TRBJ2-4; no definite D call. There are 15 residues in the CDR3. Germline-derived CDR1 and CDR2 are MNHEY and SMNVEV (reference sequence). V was clipped by 2 bases and J by 1 base, with 9 bases between them. CDR3 region: CASSLLSTAKNIQYF. The CDR3 nucleotides read TGTGCCAGCAGTTTACTGAGTACGGCCAAAAACATTCAGTACTTC.

This clonotype was observed a few times. V and J are TRBV7-2 and TRBJ1-5, with TRBD1 identical over 7 bases. V lost 3 bases, J lost 4 bases, and 6 bases stayed unmatched. This CDR3 is built from 15 residues. Germline-derived CDR1 and CDR2 are SGHTA and FQGNSA. DNA for the CDR3: TGTGCCAGCAGCTTTGCAGGGGGAACGAATCAGCCCCAGCATTTT. This codes for CASSFAGGTNQPQHF.

The table lists this clonotype with a few counts. The genes are TRBV5-1 and TRBJ2-6; weak D call: TRBD1 (5 bases). The CDR3 has 14 amino acids. The V end was cut by 0 bases, the J end by 4 bases, with 5 bases between. Germline V gives CDR1 SGHRS, CDR2 YFSETQ. CDR3 sequence (DNA): TGCGCCAGCAGCTTGGAGGGGGGGGCCAACGTCCTGACTTTC. Its translation: CASSLEGGANVLTF.

This clonotype was detected only a few times. J is TRBJ1-2 and V is TRBV11-2; D gene unclear. This CDR3 is 15 amino acids long. V lost 4 bases, J lost 4 bases, and 16 bases lay in between. Germline CDR1 SGHAT, CDR2 FQNNGV. CDR3 DNA sequence: TGTGCCAGCAGCTACCGCGGCGCAGGAGGCTATGGCTACACCTTC. It translates to CASSYRGAGGYGYTF. The complete variable domain, with remaining parts taken from reference TRBV11-2 and TRBJ1-2, reads EAGVAQSPRYKIIEKRQSVAFWCNPISGHATLYWYQQILGQGPKLLIQFQNNGVVDDSQLPKDRFSAERLKGVDSTLKIQPAKLEDSAVYLCASSYRGAGGYGYTFGSGTRLTVV.

The chain carries TRBV6-5 and TRBJ1-6; D call uncertain. This CDR3 has 13 residues. Per germline, CDR1 MNHEY and CDR2 SVGAGI. V was shortened by 8 bases and J by 14 bases, with 19 bases between the two germline ends. CDR3 nucleotide sequence: TGTGCCAGCGGAGAAGACGGCCTTTCTGCCCTCCACTTT. Translated: CASGEDGLSALHF.

In its sample, this clonotype was seen many times. This chain uses TRBV3-2 with TRBJ1-5. TRBV3-2 is a known pseudogene. The CDR3 extends over 12 amino acids. CDR3 sequence reads: CASSQDNQPQHF. The CDR3 DNA follows: TGTGCCAGCAGCCAAGACAATCAGCCCCAGCATTTT.

This clonotype was found a few times. The chain links TRBV5-4 to TRBJ2-1; 7 bases are a match to TRBD1. Germline V lookup: CDR1 SGHNT, CDR2 YYREEE (reference sequence). Trimming at V came to 3 bases and at J to 4 bases, leaving 7 bases not matched to a gene. The CDR3 is 15 amino acids. The CDR3 DNA reads TGTGCCAGCAGCTCCGGACAGGCCTCGTACAATGAGCAGTTCTTC. Translation gives CASSSGQASYNEQFF.

This clonotype has only a few counts. The chain joins TRBV6-6 to TRBJ1-1; 7 bases agree with TRBD1. Germline CDR1 and CDR2: MNHNY and SVGAGI (reference sequence). The CDR3 has 15 amino acids. The V segment lost 7 bases and the J segment 6 bases; nucleotides outside the gene matches: 14. The CDR3 DNA follows: TGTGCCAGCACCTTTACCGCGACAGGGACCCCTGAAGCTTTCTTT. Protein sequence: CASTFTATGTPEAFF.

A few counts support this clonotype. The chain employs TRBV7-9 and TRBJ1-2; 8 bases align to TRBD1. Germline CDR1 SEHNR, CDR2 FQNEAQ (reference sequence). Unmatched junction bases numbered 5, after V lost 1 base and J lost 4 bases. CDR3 length: 15 residues. CDR3 residues: CASSLVTGGGYGYTF. DNA of the CDR3: TGTGCCAGCAGCTTAGTTACAGGGGGTGGCTATGGCTACACCTTC.

This clonotype turned up a few times. This sequence joins TRBV2 and TRBJ2-1; possibly TRBD2 for D (5 bases). CDR3 length: 16 residues. Trimming stripped 4 bases from V and 6 bases from J, with 19 bases between. Per the germline V gene, CDR1 is SNHLY and CDR2 is FYNNEI. The CDR3 loop is CASSVYDSTMFNEQFF. CDR3 DNA sequence: TGTGCCAGCAGTGTTTACGATTCGACTATGTTCAATGAGCAGTTCTTC.

The chain uses TRBV7-9 and TRBJ2-7; 7 bases are shared with TRBD1. Germline V gene sequence: CDR1 SEHNR, CDR2 FQNEAQ (reference sequence). The CDR3 loop spans 15 amino acids. V lost 4 bases to trimming and J lost 3 bases; unmatched junction nucleotides: 9. CDR3 in DNA: TGTGCCAGCAGCTCGAACGACAGGGACCGCTACGAGCAGTACGTC. This codes for CASSSNDRDRYEQYV.

The chain is built from TRBV11-2 and TRBJ2-1; 7 bases are shared with TRBD2. With V trimmed by 10 bases and J by 8 bases, 14 bases remained unmatched. The germline V gene encodes CDR1 SGHAT and CDR2 FQNNGV. This CDR3 region has 14 residues. The CDR3, as DNA: TGTGCCACCTCGCCCGGGGGGTCTAGGGATGAGCAGTTCTTC. This codes for CATSPGGSRDEQFF. Complete variable domain (other parts from reference TRBV11-2 and TRBJ2-1): EAGVAQSPRYKIIEKRQSVAFWCNPISGHATLYWYQQILGQGPKLLIQFQNNGVVDDSQLPKDRFSAERLKGVDSTLKIQPAKLEDSAVYLCATSPGGSRDEQFFGPGTRLTVL.

The table lists this clonotype with a few counts. This chain uses TRBV19 with TRBJ1-1, with 8 bases fitting TRBD1. V lost 10 bases and J lost 4; bases outside the gene matches: 11. This CDR3 is 14 amino acids long. CDR1 is LNHDA and CDR2 is SQIVND in the germline V gene (reference sequence). CDR3 sequence: CATIWTGRFTEAFF. CDR3 DNA: TGTGCCACAATATGGACAGGGAGATTCACTGAAGCTTTCTTT.

This clonotype came up a few times. J is TRBJ1-5 and V is TRBV12-3 or TRBV12-4; D unresolved. V was pared by 5 bases and J by 0 bases, with 8 bases between. The CDR3 is made up of 14 amino acids. CDR3 bases: TGTGCCAGCAGTAGGCTGGATAGCAATCAGCCCCAGCATTTT. Amino acid sequence: CASSRLDSNQPQHF.

This clonotype was observed at least ten times. The V gene is TRBV2, the J gene TRBJ1-1, with D perhaps TRBD1 (5 bases). CDR1 SNHLY and CDR2 FYNNEI come from the germline V gene. This CDR3 is built from 12 residues. V lost 11 bases and J 6 bases, leaving 16 bases between the germline ends. CDR3 nucleotide sequence: TGTGCCTCCAGCAGGGAGATCGCTGAAGCTTTCTTT. Its translation is CASSREIAEAFF.

In regard to this clonotype: A read error may produce the germline difference seen at one junction end. The V gene is TRBV5-1, the J gene TRBJ2-3; 11 positions match TRBD2. This CDR3 has 14 amino acids. Germline CDR1 and CDR2: SGHRS and YFSETQ. The CDR3 is CDSSAGLAADTQYF. CDR3 bases: TGCGACAGCAGCGCGGGACTAGCGGCAGATACGCAGTATTTT.

J is TRBJ2-3 and V is TRBV4-2; 7 positions match TRBD2. V lost 0 bases, J lost 5 bases, and 2 bases stayed unmatched. The CDR3 sequence is 14 residues long. CDR1 is LGHNA, CDR2 YNFKEQ, per germline. The CDR3 here is CASSQDLAVDTQYF. Here the CDR3 DNA reads TGTGCCAGCAGCCAAGATCTAGCGGTAGATACGCAGTATTTT.

This clonotype occurred a few times. V is TRBV7-9 and J is TRBJ2-5; 9 nucleotides line up with TRBD1. This CDR3 is 15 amino acids long. Looked up from germline, CDR1 is SEHNR and CDR2 is FQNEAQ (reference sequence). J was trimmed by 5 bases and V by 1 base; bases with no gene match: 5. CDR3 region: CASSLGDRVLETQYF. DNA of the CDR3: TGTGCCAGCAGCTTAGGGGACAGGGTTTTGGAGACCCAGTACTTC.

Only a few counts were recorded for this clonotype. The rearrangement joins TRBV3-1 to TRBJ1-1; TRBD1 is a possible D gene (5 bases). Trimming pared 2 bases from V and 9 bases from J, leaving 19 bases between. Germline V gene sequence: CDR1 LGHDT, CDR2 YNNKEL (reference sequence). CDR3 length: 15 amino acids. The CDR3 reads CASSQTGRGQSQAFF. CDR3 nucleotides: TGTGCCAGCAGCCAAACCGGTCGGGGCCAATCCCAAGCTTTCTTT.